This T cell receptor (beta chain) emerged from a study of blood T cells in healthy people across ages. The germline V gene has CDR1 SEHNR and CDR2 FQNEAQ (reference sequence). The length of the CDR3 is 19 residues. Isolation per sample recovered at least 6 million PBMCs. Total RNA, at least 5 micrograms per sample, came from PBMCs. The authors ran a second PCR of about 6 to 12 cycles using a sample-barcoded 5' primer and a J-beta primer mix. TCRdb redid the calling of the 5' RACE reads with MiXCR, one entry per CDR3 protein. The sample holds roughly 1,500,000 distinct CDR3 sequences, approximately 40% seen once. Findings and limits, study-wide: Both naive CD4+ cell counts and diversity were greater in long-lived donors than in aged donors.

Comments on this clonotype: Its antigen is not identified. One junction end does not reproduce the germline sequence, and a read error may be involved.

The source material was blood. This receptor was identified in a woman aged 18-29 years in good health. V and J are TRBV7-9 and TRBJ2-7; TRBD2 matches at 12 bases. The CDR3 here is CASSSPTSGSGSASYERYF. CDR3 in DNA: TGTGCCAGCAGCTCCCCGACTAGCGGGAGTGGAAGTGCCTCCTACGAGCGGTACTTC.